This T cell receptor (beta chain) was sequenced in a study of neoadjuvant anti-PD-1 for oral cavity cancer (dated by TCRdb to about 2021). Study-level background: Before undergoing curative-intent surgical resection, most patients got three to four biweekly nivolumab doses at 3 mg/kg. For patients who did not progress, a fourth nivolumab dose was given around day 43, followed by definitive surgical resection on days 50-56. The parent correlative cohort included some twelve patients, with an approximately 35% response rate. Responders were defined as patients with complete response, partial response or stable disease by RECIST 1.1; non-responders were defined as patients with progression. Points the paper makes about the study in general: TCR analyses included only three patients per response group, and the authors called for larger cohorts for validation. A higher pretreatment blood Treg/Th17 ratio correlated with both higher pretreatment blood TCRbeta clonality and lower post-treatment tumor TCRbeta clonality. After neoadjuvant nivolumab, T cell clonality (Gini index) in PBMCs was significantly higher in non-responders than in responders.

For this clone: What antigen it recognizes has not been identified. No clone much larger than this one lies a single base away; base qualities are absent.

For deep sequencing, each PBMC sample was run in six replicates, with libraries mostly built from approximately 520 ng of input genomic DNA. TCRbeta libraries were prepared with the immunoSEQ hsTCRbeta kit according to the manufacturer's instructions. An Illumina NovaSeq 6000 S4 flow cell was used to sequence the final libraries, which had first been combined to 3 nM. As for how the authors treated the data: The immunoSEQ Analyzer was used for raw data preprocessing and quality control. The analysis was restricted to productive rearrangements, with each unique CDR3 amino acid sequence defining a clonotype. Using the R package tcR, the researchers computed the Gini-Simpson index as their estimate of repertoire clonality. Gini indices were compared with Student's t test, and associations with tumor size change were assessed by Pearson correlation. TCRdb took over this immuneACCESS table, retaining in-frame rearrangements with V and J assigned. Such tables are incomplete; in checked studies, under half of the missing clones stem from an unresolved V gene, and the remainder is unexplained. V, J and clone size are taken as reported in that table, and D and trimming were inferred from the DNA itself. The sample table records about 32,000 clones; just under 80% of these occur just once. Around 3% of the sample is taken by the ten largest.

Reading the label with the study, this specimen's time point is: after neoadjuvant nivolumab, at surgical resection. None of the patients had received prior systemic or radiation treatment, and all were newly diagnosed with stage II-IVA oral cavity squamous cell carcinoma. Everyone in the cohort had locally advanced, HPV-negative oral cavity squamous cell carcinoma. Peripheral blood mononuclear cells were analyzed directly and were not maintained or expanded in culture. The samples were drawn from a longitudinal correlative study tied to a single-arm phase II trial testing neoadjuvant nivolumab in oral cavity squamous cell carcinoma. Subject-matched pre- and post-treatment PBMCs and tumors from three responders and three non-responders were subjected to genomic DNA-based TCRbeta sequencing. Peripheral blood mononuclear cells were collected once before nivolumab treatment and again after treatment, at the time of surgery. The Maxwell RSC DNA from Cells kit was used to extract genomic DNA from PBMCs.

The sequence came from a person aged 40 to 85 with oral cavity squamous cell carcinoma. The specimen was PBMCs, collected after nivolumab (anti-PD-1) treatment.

For the CDR3, the sequence is CSTERTAQETQYF. The nucleotide sequence reads as follows: TGCAGCACCGAAAGGACAGCTCAAGAGACCCAGTACTTC. The sequence is built from TRBV29-1 and TRBJ2-5, and TRBD1 may be the D gene, going by 6 matching bases. The germline V gene yields SQVTM for CDR1 and ANQGSEA for CDR2. V is reduced by 8 bases and J by 2 bases, leaving a spacing of 15 bases between them. From its cysteine to its phenylalanine, the CDR3 spans 13 amino acids. Only CDR3 DNA is held: 39 bases, read in frame from base 1.